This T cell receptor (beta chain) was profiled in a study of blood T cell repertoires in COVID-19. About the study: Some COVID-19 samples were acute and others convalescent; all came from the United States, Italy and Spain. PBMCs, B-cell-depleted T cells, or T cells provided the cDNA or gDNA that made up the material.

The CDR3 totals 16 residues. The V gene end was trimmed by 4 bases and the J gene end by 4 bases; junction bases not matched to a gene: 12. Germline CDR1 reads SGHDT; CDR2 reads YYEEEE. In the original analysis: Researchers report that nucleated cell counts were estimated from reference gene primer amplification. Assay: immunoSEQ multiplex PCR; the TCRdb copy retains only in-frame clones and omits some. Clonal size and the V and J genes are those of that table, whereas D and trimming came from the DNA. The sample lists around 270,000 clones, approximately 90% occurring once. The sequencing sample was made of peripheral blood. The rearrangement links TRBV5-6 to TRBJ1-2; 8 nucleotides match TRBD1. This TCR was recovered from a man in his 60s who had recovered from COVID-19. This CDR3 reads CASSPGTGGYPYGYTF. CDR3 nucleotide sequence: TGTGCCAGCAGCCCCGGGACAGGCGGCTATCCCTATGGCTACACCTTC.